This TCR beta chain was captured by sequencing in a study of T cells in Graves' hyperthyroidism and ophthalmopathy. Overall study context: Peripheral blood sampling occurred at initial diagnosis, before any treatment.

Study-level findings and limits: Blood also showed most of the thyroid clonotypes that were expanded above 0.001.

Each diagnosis was grounded in clinical symptoms, serum thyroxine and TRAb, thyroid ultrasound, and orbital computed tomography. PBMCs stemmed from less than 13 ml fresh peripheral blood. CDR1 and CDR2 from the germline V gene are SQVTM and ANQGSEA. The CDR3 has 13 amino acids. Trimming at V came to 6 bases and at J to 1 base, leaving 4 bases not matched to a gene. This clonotype was observed at least ten times. Its antigen is as yet unknown. The CDR3 regions of TCR beta were amplified from RNA transcripts. When the TCR CDR3 underwent first-round RT-PCR, the HTBI primer set was used. Via MiXCR, TCRdb re-called the multiplex PCR reads, giving one row per CDR3 protein. The profile covers more than 500,000 distinct CDR3 sequences, with about 14% appearing a single time and about 4% taken by the ten largest.

The rearrangement links TRBV29-1 to TRBJ1-1; 8 nucleotides agree with TRBD1. Sequenced: blood. This TCR was sampled from a woman in her forties with Graves' ophthalmopathy. CDR3 in DNA: TGCAGCGTGAGGGGACAGGAGAACACTGAAGCTTTCTTT. Translating it yields CSVRGQENTEAFF. Looking up the rest from reference TRBV29-1 and TRBJ1-1 gives the full variable domain: SAVISQKPSRDICQRGTSLTIQCQVDSQVTMMFWYRQQPGQSLTLIATANQGSEATYESGFVIDKFPISRPNLTFSTLTVSNMSPEDSSIYLCSVRGQENTEAFFGQGTRLTVV.